Listed below are T cell receptor beta chains from one sample, sequenced in a study of OX40 agonist ivuxolimab in advanced cancers. Method: immunoSEQ multiplex PCR; TCRdb's copy keeps in-frame clones and lacks some. The sample yields about 96,000 clones, less than 95% seen once. This specimen consisted of CD4+ or CD8+ T cells sorted from blood, obtained in a trial of the OX40 agonist ivuxolimab. The receptor source for this set is an adult with an advanced solid tumor such as melanoma, head and neck, liver or kidney cancer. The CDR3 runs from the conserved cysteine through the conserved F or W. D genes are given only for firm matches. A row's size may be missing; if present it is once, few, many or a size class.

TRBJ2-5 | NA | TRBV7-2 | TRBD2 | CASSSRGRAGEETQYF | TGTGCCAGCAGCTCCCGGGGGCGAGCGGGAGAAGAGACCCAGTACTTC
TRBJ1-6 | NA | TRBV7-9 | TRBD1 | CASSLRDRDSPLHF | TGTGCCAGCAGCTTAAGGGACAGGGATTCACCCCTCCACTTT
TRBJ2-4 | NA | TRBV18 | NA | CASSRTEINIQYF | TGTGCCAGCTCCCGGACAGAGATAAACATTCAGTACTTC
TRBJ2-2 | NA | TRBV6-1 | TRBD2 | CASSEGGANTGELFF | TGTGCCAGCAGTGAGGGGGGGGCGAACACCGGGGAGCTGTTTTTT
TRBJ2-1 | NA | TRBV5-1 | NA | CASSPRTPKAHNEQFF | TGCGCCAGCAGCCCGAGAACTCCCAAGGCCCACAATGAGCAGTTCTTC
TRBJ2-2 | NA | TRBV7-3 | NA | CASSLTNTGELFF | TGTGCCAGCAGCTTAACCAACACCGGGGAGCTGTTTTTT
TRBJ1-5 | NA | TRBV18 | NA | CASSPQGPDQPQHF | TGTGCCAGCTCACCACAGGGGCCTGATCAGCCCCAGCATTTT
TRBJ2-5 | NA | TRBV7-2 | NA | CASSLMGSRETQYF | TGTGCCAGCAGCTTAATGGGATCACGAGAGACCCAGTACTTC
TRBJ1-3 | NA | TRBV28 | NA | CASGAAQDSGNTIYF | TGTGCCAGCGGGGCGGCTCAGGACTCTGGAAACACCATATATTTT
TRBJ1-4 | NA | TRBV11-2 | NA | CASSLDPGEKLFF | TGTGCCAGCAGCTTAGATCCCGGAGAAAAACTGTTTTTT
TRBJ2-4 | NA | TRBV19 | TRBD2 | CASSIRYSGTSTADVAKNIQYF | TGTGCCAGTAGTATCAGGTACAGCGGGACTTCCACAGCAGATGTAGCCAAAAACATTCAGTACTTC
TRBJ2-1 | NA | TRBV4-1 | TRBD2 | CASSRLPGLAGRSYNEQFF | TGCGCCAGCAGCCGCCTCCCAGGACTAGCGGGACGCTCCTACAATGAGCAGTTCTTC
TRBJ1-1 | NA | TRBV7-2 | NA | CASSFSGPPNTEAFF | TGTGCCAGCAGCTTCTCGGGACCGCCGAACACTGAAGCTTTCTTT
TRBJ1-5 | NA | TRBV7-2 | TRBD1 | CASSLGTGDQPQHF | TGTGCCAGCAGCTTAGGGACAGGGGATCAGCCCCAGCATTTT
TRBJ2-7 | NA | TRBV4-3 | NA | CASSPVTGVSYEQYF | TGCGCCAGCAGCCCCGTGACAGGAGTCTCCTACGAGCAGTACTTC
TRBJ1-2 | NA | TRBV7-2 | TRBD1 | CASSLFPGQAAYGYTF | TGTGCCAGCAGCTTGTTTCCGGGACAGGCCGCCTATGGCTACACCTTC
TRBJ1-1 | NA | TRBV2 | NA | CASSEREMDTEAFF | TGTGCCAGCAGTGAAAGGGAAATGGACACTGAAGCTTTCTTT
TRBJ2-3 | NA | TRBV10-3 | TRBD2 | CAISESIAGVPDTQYF | TGTGCCATCAGTGAGTCAATCGCGGGAGTACCAGATACGCAGTATTTT
TRBJ2-3 | NA | TRBV7-3 | TRBD2 | CASSLTAGVTQYF | TGTGCCAGCAGCTTAACAGCGGGAGTAACGCAGTATTTT
TRBJ2-5 | NA | TRBV11-2 | TRBD1 | CASSLGADRGRVETQYF | TGTGCCAGCAGCTTAGGGGCCGACAGGGGGCGAGTAGAGACCCAGTACTTC
TRBJ2-1 | NA | TRBV10-3 | TRBD2 | CAISESTPGGSSYNEQFF | TGTGCCATCAGTGAGTCGACTCCAGGCGGGAGCTCCTACAATGAGCAGTTCTTC
TRBJ2-1 | NA | TRBV13 | TRBD1 | CASSLGQTYNEQFF | TGTGCCAGCAGCTTGGGACAGACCTACAATGAGCAGTTCTTC
TRBJ2-1 | NA | TRBV9 | NA | CASSSEGLISYNEQFF | TGTGCCAGCAGCTCAGAAGGACTAATCTCCTACAATGAGCAGTTCTTC
TRBJ1-1 | NA | TRBV19 | TRBD1 | CASSIVTGAGTEAFF | TGTGCCAGTAGTATAGTGACAGGGGCGGGAACTGAAGCTTTCTTT
TRBJ2-7 | NA | TRBV27 | NA | CASNTGKVITNYEQYF | TGTGCCAGCAATACAGGGAAGGTAATTACGAATTACGAGCAGTACTTC
TRBJ1-1 | NA | TRBV11-3 | NA | CASSSRVGGTEAFF | TGTGCCAGCAGCTCGCGGGTGGGTGGCACTGAAGCTTTCTTT
TRBJ1-5 | NA | TRBV19 | TRBD1 | CASSKGQGDSNQPQHF | TGTGCCAGTAGCAAGGGACAGGGCGATAGCAATCAGCCCCAGCATTTT
TRBJ2-7 | NA | TRBV5-6 | NA | CASSLDVQTYEQYF | TGTGCCAGCAGCTTGGACGTCCAAACCTACGAGCAGTACTTC
TRBJ2-3 | NA | TRBV9 | TRBD1 | CASSLTGGVDTQYF | TGTGCCAGCAGCTTGACAGGGGGCGTTGATACGCAGTATTTT
TRBJ1-4 | once | TRBV5-1 | NA | CASSADGATNEKLFF | TGCGCCAGCAGCGCGGACGGGGCAACTAATGAAAAACTGTTTTTT
TRBJ2-3 | NA | TRBV6-6 | NA | CASSYGAGYTDTQYF | TGTGCCAGCAGTTACGGGGCAGGGTACACAGATACGCAGTATTTT
TRBJ2-7 | NA | TRBV7-6 | TRBD2 | CASSKVSGRGYEQYF | TGTGCCAGCAGCAAAGTCAGCGGGAGGGGATACGAGCAGTACTTC
TRBJ2-7 | NA | TRBV7-9 | NA | CASSSNSASYEQYF | TGTGCCAGCAGCTCCAACAGCGCCTCCTACGAGCAGTACTTC
TRBJ2-1 | NA | TRBV6-5 | NA | CASLPGLDNEQFF | TGTGCCAGCCTACCGGGACTCGACAATGAGCAGTTCTTC
TRBJ1-2 | once | TRBV9 | NA | CASSADAGTDNYGYTF | TGTGCCAGCAGCGCCGATGCTGGGACGGATAACTATGGCTACACCTTC
TRBJ2-2 | few | TRBV9 | TRBD1 | CASSLTGLGTGELFF | TGTGCCAGCAGCCTGACAGGGCTTGGCACCGGGGAGCTGTTTTTT
TRBJ1-3 | NA | TRBV28 | TRBD1 | CASSSTGESGNTIYF | TGTGCCAGCAGTTCTACAGGGGAATCAGGAAACACCATATATTTT
TRBJ2-7 | NA | TRBV19 | NA | CASSPGDYEQYF | TGTGCCAGCTCACCGGGGGACTACGAGCAGTACTTC
TRBJ1-1 | NA | TRBV6-1 | NA | CASSPPGGNTEAFF | TGTGCCAGCAGTCCCCCCGGGGGGAACACTGAAGCTTTCTTT
TRBJ2-5 | NA | TRBV9 | TRBD1 | CASSTTGRETQYF | TGTGCCAGCAGCACGACAGGGCGGGAGACCCAGTACTTC
TRBJ2-7 | NA | TRBV7-8 | NA | CASSPRTARQQYF | TGTGCCAGCAGCCCCCGGACAGCCCGACAGCAGTACTTC
TRBJ1-2 | NA | TRBV11-3 | NA | CASSLESAWGYTF | TGTGCCAGCAGCTTAGAATCCGCATGGGGCTACACCTTC
TRBJ2-7 | NA | TRBV18 | NA | CASSRIGARNEQYF | TGTGCCAGCTCACGTATCGGTGCGAGGAACGAGCAGTACTTC